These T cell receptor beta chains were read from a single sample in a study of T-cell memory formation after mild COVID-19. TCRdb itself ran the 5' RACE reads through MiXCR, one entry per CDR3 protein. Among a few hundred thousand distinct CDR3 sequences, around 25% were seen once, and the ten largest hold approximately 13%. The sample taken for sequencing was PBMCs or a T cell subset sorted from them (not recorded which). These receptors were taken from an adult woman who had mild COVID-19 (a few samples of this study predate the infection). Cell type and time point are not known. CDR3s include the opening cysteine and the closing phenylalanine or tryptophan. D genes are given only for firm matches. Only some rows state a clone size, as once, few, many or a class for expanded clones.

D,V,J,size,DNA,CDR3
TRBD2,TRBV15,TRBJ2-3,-,TGTGCCACCAGCCATTTTAGCGGGGGCACAGATACGCAGTATTTT,CATSHFSGGTDTQYF
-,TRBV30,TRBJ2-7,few,TGTGCCTGGAGGGGTAGGGGAAACTACGAGCAGTACTTC,CAWRGRGNYEQYF
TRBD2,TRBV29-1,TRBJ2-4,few,TGCAGCGTGGGTAGCGGGTCACGGGACATTCAGTACTTC,CSVGSGSRDIQYF
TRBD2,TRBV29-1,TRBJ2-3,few,TGCAGCGCCCAATTTAGCGGGAGGGCGACAGATACGCAGTATTTT,CSAQFSGRATDTQYF
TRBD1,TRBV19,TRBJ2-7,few,TGTGCCAGTAGTTGGACAGGGAGTCACGAGCAGTACTTC,CASSWTGSHEQYF
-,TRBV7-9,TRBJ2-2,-,TGTGCCAGCAGCTTAGTTCCGGGGGCAAGGACCGGGGAGCTGTTTTTT,CASSLVPGARTGELFF
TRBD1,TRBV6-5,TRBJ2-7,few,TGTGCCAGCAGTTCTTCACCGGGACAGCGTCCCTACGAGCAGTACTTC,CASSSSPGQRPYEQYF
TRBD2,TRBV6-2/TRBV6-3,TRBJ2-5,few,TGTGCCAGCAGGCCAGACTGGGGAGGGGAGACCCAGTACTTC,CASRPDWGGETQYF
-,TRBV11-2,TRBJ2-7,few,TGTGCCAGCAGCTTAGGAGGGGGAGCCGGCTACGAGCAGTACTTC,CASSLGGGAGYEQYF
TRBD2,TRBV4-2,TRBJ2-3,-,TGTGCCAGCAGCCAAGAAGCTAGCGGGAGGGCAGATACGCAGTATTTT,CASSQEASGRADTQYF
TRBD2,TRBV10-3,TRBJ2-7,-,TGTGCCATCAGTGAGTCTGGTGGCGGGGGTTGGTACGAGCAGTACTTC,CAISESGGGGWYEQYF
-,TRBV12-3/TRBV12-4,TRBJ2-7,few,TGTGCCAGCAGTTTTACTCAGGAGCACTACGAGCAGTACTTC,CASSFTQEHYEQYF
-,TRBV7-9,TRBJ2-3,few,TGTGCCAGCAGCTTATGGGTTGGGGGCCGACGCACAGATACGCAGTATTTT,CASSLWVGGRRTDTQYF
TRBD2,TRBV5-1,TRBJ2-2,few,TGCGCCAGCAGCTTGGAGCTAGCGGGAGGGCCTGGGTACACCGGGGAGCTGTTTTTT,CASSLELAGGPGYTGELFF
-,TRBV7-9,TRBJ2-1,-,TGTGCCAGCAGCCCGATGGAGGGGAGCTCCTACAATGAGCAGTTCTTC,CASSPMEGSSYNEQFF
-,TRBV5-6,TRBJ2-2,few,TGTGCCAGCAGCGAAGGCTTAGCCGGAGTAGACACCGGGGAGCTGTTTTTT,CASSEGLAGVDTGELFF
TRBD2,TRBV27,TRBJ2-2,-,TGTGCCAGCAGTTTAAGTGTGGCGGGAGGCACCGGGGAGCTGTTTTTT,CASSLSVAGGTGELFF
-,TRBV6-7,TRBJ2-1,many,TGTGCCAGCAGGATGAGTTACGTAAGGGCGTCCTACAATGAGCAGTTCTTC,CASRMSYVRASYNEQFF
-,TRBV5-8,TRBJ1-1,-,TGTGCCAGCAGCTTGTATATATCGGGGAACACTGAAGCTTTCTTT,CASSLYISGNTEAFF
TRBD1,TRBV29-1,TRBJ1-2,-,TGCAGCGTCAAGGGACAGGGAGAAGATGGCTACACCTTC,CSVKGQGEDGYTF
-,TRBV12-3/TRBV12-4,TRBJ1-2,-,TGTGCCAGCAGTTCCCCGGGACGGCTCTATGGCTACACCTTC,CASSSPGRLYGYTF
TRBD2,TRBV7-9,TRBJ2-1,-,TGTGCCAGCAGCTTTCACAAGACTAGCGGGAGGGCCAGTGAGCAGTTCTTC,CASSFHKTSGRASEQFF
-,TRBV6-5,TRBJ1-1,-,TGTGCCAGCAGTCCCTGGGGGGGGGCTGAAGCTTTCTTT,CASSPWGGAEAFF
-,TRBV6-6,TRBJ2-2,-,TGTGCCAGCGGGGCGAACACCGGGGAGCTGTTTTTT,CASGANTGELFF
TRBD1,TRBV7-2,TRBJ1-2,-,TGTGCCAGCAGCTTAGGCCCCCGGACAGGGCGCTATGGCTACACCTTC,CASSLGPRTGRYGYTF
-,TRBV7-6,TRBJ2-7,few,TGTGCCAGCAGCTCCCCGGGCCGTACCAACCGGAGTGAGCAGTACTTC,CASSSPGRTNRSEQYF
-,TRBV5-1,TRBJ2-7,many,TGCGCCAGCAGCTTCGGCTCCTACGAGCAGTACTTC,CASSFGSYEQYF
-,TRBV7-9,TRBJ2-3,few,TGTGCCAGCGAGCTACATACGCAGTATTTT,CASELHTQYF